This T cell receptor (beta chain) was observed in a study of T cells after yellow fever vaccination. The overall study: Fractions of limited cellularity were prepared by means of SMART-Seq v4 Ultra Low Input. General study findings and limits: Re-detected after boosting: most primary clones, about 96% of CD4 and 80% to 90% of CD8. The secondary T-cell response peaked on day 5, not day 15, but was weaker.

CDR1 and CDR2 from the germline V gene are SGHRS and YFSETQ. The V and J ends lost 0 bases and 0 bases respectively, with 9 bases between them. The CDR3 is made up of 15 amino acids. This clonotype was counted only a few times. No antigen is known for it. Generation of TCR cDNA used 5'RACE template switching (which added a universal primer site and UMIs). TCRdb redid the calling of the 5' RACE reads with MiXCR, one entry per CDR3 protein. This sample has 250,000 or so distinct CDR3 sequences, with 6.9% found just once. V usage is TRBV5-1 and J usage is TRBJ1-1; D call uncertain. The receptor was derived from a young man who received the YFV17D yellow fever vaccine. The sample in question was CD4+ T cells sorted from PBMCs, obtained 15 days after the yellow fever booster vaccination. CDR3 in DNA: TGCGCCAGCAGCTTGGGTGGAGAGGTGAACACTGAAGCTTTCTTT. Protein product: CASSLGGEVNTEAFF.